This TCR beta chain was captured in a study of blood T cell repertoires in COVID-19. Background on the study: PBMCs, B-cell-depleted T cells, or T cells were the source of the cDNA or gDNA that made up the material.

Germline-derived CDR1 and CDR2 are SGHTA and FQGNSA. The CDR3 is 14 residues long. The junction had 3 bases not matched to a gene; V was cut back by 4 bases and J by 1 base. Generated by immunoSEQ multiplex PCR, the TCRdb table keeps only in-frame clones and is missing some. The sample has about 30,000 clones, roughly nine tenths seen once. The sequence came from a human donor in a cohort sampled during active COVID-19. The chain is built from TRBV7-2 and TRBJ2-7, with TRBD1 matching 8 bases. The sample comprised peripheral blood. As DNA, the CDR3 is TGTGCCAGCAGCTCAGACAGGGGTTCCTACGAGCAGTACTTC. This encodes CASSSDRGSYEQYF.